The next 5 T cell receptor beta chains were all read from a single sample in a study of cytomegalovirus exposure and HLA in healthy donors. PCR involved 60 Vbeta and 13 Jbeta primers. Assay: immunoSEQ multiplex PCR; the TCRdb copy retains only in-frame clones and omits some. The table includes 190,000 or so clones, 75% to 90% detected once. The sequencing sample was made of PBMCs. These receptors were collected from a boy aged 5 to 17 in good health and CMV-seronegative.

The J gene is TRBJ2-2, the V gene TRBV5-1; maybe TRBD1 (5 bases). Germline V gene data show CDR1 as SGHRS and CDR2 as YFSETQ. V lost 0 bases and J 4 bases, leaving 10 bases between the germline ends. This CDR3 has 15 residues. CDR3 DNA sequence: TGCGCCAGCAGCTTGGGGACATCGAGCACCGGGGAGCTGTTTTTT. Protein sequence: CASSLGTSSTGELFF.

This clone was found once. The chain links TRBV29-1 to TRBJ2-7; 10 nucleotides agree with TRBD1. This CDR3 is 13 amino acids long. The germline gives CDR1 SQVTM, CDR2 ANQGSEA. V shed 6 bases, J shed 5 bases, and the junction held 7 bases outside the gene matches. As DNA, the CDR3 is TGCAGCGTGAGGGGGACAGGGGAACACGAGCAGTACTTC. Translation: CSVRGTGEHEQYF.

The V gene is TRBV5-1, the J gene TRBJ1-6; 10 bases fit TRBD1. The CDR3 is 14 residues long. Unmatched junction bases numbered 2, after V lost 4 bases and J lost 7 bases. CDR1 SGHRS and CDR2 YFSETQ come from the germline V gene. CDR3 sequence reads: CASSPDRGNSPLHF. CDR3 DNA sequence: TGCGCCAGCAGCCCGGACAGGGGGAATTCACCCCTCCACTTT.

The chain carries TRBV7-3 and TRBJ1-1, with D maybe TRBD1 (5 bases). Germline V gene data show CDR1 as SGHTA and CDR2 as FQGTGA. Trimming stripped 0 bases from V and 6 bases from J, with 8 bases between. The CDR3 sequence is 13 residues long. The CDR3 is CASSLTGGAEAFF. The CDR3 coding sequence is TGTGCCAGCAGCTTAACGGGGGGTGCTGAAGCTTTCTTT.

The chain is built from TRBV6-5 and TRBJ1-1; D unclear. The germline V gene encodes CDR1 MNHEY and CDR2 SVGAGI. The V gene lost 2 bases and the J gene lost 1 base, with 5 bases spanning the gap. The CDR3 sequence is 13 residues long. CDR3 protein: CASSYLRNTEAFF. Here the CDR3 DNA reads TGTGCCAGCAGTTACCTACGGAACACTGAAGCTTTCTTT.